Each of the 7 T cell receptor beta chains below was sequenced from the same sample in a study of blood T cell repertoires in COVID-19. Repertoires were generated with immunoSEQ multiplex PCR, while TCRdb's copy carries only in-frame clones and drops some. The table lists approximately 190,000 clones, 85% to 90% of them singletons. The specimen sequenced was PBMCs or T cells enriched from blood (not recorded which). All receptors come from a woman aged 40 to 50 in a cohort exposed to, infected with or recovered from COVID-19 (not recorded which).

The chain employs TRBV27 and TRBJ2-6; unclear D gene. CDR1 and CDR2 (germline): MNHEY, SMNVEV (reference sequence). V shed 1 base and J shed 0 bases, with 4 bases lying between them. There are 15 residues in the CDR3. The CDR3 DNA is TGTGCCAGCAGTTTATTCTTCTCTGGGGCCAACGTCCTGACTTTC. The encoded protein is CASSLFFSGANVLTF.

This clone has a handful of counts. The genes are TRBV3-1 (or the pseudogene TRBV3-2) and TRBJ2-5; D gene uncertain. The CDR3 is made up of 14 amino acids. Trimming left V 1 base short and J 1 base short, with 7 bases between. The germline CDR1 and CDR2 sequences are LGHDT and YNNKEL (reference sequence). The CDR3 spells CASSQGLSQETQYF. The CDR3 DNA follows: TGTGCCAGCAGCCAAGGGCTTTCCCAAGAGACCCAGTACTTC.

The chain uses TRBV3-1 (or the pseudogene TRBV3-2) and TRBJ2-2, with D tentatively TRBD1 (6 bases). V was trimmed by 0 bases and J by 7 bases, leaving 15 bases between them. Germline values: CDR1 LGHDT, CDR2 YNNKEL (reference sequence). The CDR3 totals 16 residues. The CDR3 here is CASSQERGSADGELFF. In DNA, the CDR3 is TGTGCCAGCAGCCAAGAAAGGGGGAGCGCGGACGGGGAGCTGTTTTTT.

This clone was observed once. The chain has TRBV10-3 and TRBJ1-5; D is undetermined. CDR1 is ENHRY and CDR2 is SYGVKD in the germline V gene. Between the trimmed V and J ends, which lost 10 bases and 2 bases, there was a span of 15 bases. The CDR3 length is 14 residues. The CDR3 coding sequence is TGTGCCACCCAGGCCGGGGTAGGCAATCAGCCCCAGCATTTT. This translates into CATQAGVGNQPQHF.

The chain employs TRBV5-6 and TRBJ2-7, with 11 bases matching TRBD1. The germline V gene encodes CDR1 SGHDT and CDR2 YYEEEE. There are 16 residues in the CDR3. J gave up 2 bases and V 0 bases, and 4 bases lay outside the gene matches. The CDR3 bases are TGTGCCAGCAGCTTGGGTGGGGGACAGGGGGCCTACGAGCAGTACTTC. Translated: CASSLGGGQGAYEQYF.

The V and J genes are TRBV11-2 and TRBJ2-7; D gene uncertain. CDR1 and CDR2 (germline): SGHAT, FQNNGV. This CDR3 spans 13 amino acids. V gave up 5 bases and J gave up 0 bases, with 8 bases separating them. CDR3 protein: CASSREISYEQYF. CDR3 DNA sequence: TGTGCCAGCAGCCGCGAAATCTCCTACGAGCAGTACTTC.

In its sample, this clone was seen a few times. The J gene is TRBJ1-1, the V gene TRBV4-1, with TRBD1 matching over 7 bases. The CDR3 is 15 amino acids. CDR1 is MGHRA, CDR2 YSYEKL, per germline. V lost 8 bases and J lost 4; bases outside the gene matches: 13. CDR3 sequence reads: CASGALQGWVTEAFF. CDR3 in DNA: TGCGCCAGCGGCGCGTTACAGGGGTGGGTCACTGAAGCTTTCTTT.